Here is one T cell receptor beta chain with its context. The entry originates in a study of blood T cell repertoires in COVID-19. Across the study: The United States, Italy and Spain supplied acute and convalescent COVID-19 samples. Sample material is recorded as cDNA or gDNA derived from T cells, B-cell-depleted T cells, or PBMCs.

The germline CDR1 and CDR2 sequences are SGHTA and FQGNSA. Trimming took off 5 bases at V and 4 bases at J, with 20 bases between the two ends. This CDR3 contains 16 residues. In the authors' workflow: For nucleated cells, counts were estimated from reference gene primer amplification. Assay: immunoSEQ multiplex PCR; the TCRdb copy retains only in-frame clones and omits some. V and J calls and clone size are as listed in that table; D and trimming were resolved from the DNA. Here the sample spans fewer than 60,000 clones, approximately 90% being singletons. The material sequenced was peripheral blood. The clonotype was recovered from a human donor with acute or convalescent COVID-19. The donor label of this sample is uncertain. The chain employs TRBV7-2 and TRBJ2-5; perhaps TRBD2 as D (6 bases). The CDR3 region is CASSAPEGRRSETQYF. CDR3 DNA: TGTGCCAGCAGCGCCCCGGAGGGGCGGAGGTCAGAGACCCAGTACTTC.